This TCR beta chain was recorded in a study of CD8 T cells in ankylosing spondylitis. The CDR3 sequence is 16 residues long. Germline V gene sequence: CDR1 SGHRS, CDR2 YFSETQ. V shed 5 bases and J 3 bases; nucleotides not matched to a gene: 14. TCRdb independently ran MiXCR on the 5' RACE reads; one entry per CDR3 protein. The repertoire holds a few hundred thousand distinct CDR3 sequences, roughly 20% seen once, with approximately 3.7% in the top ten. Source material: blood, either unsorted or a sorted T cell fraction (not recorded which). The TCR sequence derives from a female donor with ankylosing spondylitis or in good health (not recorded which). V is TRBV5-1 and J is TRBJ2-7, with 7 bases that match TRBD2. Here the CDR3 reads CASRGDLAVGVYEQYF. CDR3 coding DNA: TGCGCCAGCAGAGGCGACCTAGCGGTGGGGGTCTACGAGCAGTACTTC.